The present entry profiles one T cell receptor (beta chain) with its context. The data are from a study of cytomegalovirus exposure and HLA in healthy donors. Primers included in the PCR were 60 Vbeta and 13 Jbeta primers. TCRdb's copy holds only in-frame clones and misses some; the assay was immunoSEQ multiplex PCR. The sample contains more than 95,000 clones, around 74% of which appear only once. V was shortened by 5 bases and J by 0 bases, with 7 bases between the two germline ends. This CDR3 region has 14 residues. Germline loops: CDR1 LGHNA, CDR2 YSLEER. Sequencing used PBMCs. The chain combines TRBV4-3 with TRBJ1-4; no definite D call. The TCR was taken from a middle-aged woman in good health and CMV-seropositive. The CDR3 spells CASSLQSTNEKLFF. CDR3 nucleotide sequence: TGCGCCAGCAGCTTACAATCAACTAATGAAAAACTGTTTTTT.